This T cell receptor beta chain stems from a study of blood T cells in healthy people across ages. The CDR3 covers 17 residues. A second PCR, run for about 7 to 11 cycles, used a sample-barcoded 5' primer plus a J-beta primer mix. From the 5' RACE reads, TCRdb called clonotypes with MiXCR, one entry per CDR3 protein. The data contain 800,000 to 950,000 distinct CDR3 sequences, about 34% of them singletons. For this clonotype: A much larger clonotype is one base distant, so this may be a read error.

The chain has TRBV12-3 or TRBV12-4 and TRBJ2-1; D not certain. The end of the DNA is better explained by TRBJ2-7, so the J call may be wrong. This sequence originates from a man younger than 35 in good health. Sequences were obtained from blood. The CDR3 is CASSFKGRVPPYNEQYF. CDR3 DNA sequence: TGTGCCAGCAGTTTCAAGGGCCGGGTTCCCCCTTACAATGAGCAGTACTTC.